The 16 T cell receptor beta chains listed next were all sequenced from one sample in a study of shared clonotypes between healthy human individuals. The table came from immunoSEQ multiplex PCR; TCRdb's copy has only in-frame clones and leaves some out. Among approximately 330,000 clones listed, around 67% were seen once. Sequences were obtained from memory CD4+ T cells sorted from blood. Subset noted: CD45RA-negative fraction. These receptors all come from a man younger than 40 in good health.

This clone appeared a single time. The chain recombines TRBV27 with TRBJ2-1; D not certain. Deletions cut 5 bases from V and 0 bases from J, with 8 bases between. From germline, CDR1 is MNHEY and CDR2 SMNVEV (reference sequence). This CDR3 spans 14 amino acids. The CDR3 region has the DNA TGTGCCAGCAGTACCTTAAGCTCCTACAATGAGCAGTTCTTC. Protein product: CASSTLSSYNEQFF.

The CDR3 DNA reads as TGCAGCGTTGTAGGGGTCGATACGCAGTATTTT. Its translation: CSVVGVDTQYF. This chain links TRBV29-1 with TRBJ2-3; TRBD1 is a possible D gene (5 bases). The CDR3 has 11 residues. Trimming removed 4 bases from V and 6 bases from J, with 8 bases in between. Germline V lookup: CDR1 SQVTM, CDR2 ANQGSEA.

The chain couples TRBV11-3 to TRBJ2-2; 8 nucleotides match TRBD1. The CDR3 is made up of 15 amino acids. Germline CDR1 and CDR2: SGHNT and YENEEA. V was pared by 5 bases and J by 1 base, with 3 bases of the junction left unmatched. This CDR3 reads CASSAGQVNTGELFF. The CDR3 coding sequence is TGTGCCAGCAGCGCGGGACAGGTGAACACCGGGGAGCTGTTTTTT.

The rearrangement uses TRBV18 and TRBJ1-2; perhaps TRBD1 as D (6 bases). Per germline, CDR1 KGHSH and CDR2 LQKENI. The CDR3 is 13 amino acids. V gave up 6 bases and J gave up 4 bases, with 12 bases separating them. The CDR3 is CASSMSRGYGYTF. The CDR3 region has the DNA TGTGCCAGCTCTATGTCCAGGGGCTATGGCTACACCTTC.

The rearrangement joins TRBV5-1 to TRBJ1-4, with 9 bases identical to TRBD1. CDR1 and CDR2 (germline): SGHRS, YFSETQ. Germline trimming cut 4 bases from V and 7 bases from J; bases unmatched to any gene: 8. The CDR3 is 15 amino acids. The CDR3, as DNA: TGCGCCAGCAGCACGACCGGGACAGGGCGTGAAAAACTGTTTTTT. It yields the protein CASSTTGTGREKLFF.

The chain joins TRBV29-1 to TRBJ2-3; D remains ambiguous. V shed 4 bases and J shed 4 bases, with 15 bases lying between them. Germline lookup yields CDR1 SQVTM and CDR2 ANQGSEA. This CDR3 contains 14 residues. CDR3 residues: CSVGHGGLADTQYF. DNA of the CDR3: TGCAGCGTTGGACATGGTGGTTTGGCAGATACGCAGTATTTT.

Written as DNA, the CDR3 is TGTGCCAGTAGTCCAGGGACAGCGCGAGGCACTGAAGCTTTCTTT. This gives the protein CASSPGTARGTEAFF. The gene calls are TRBV19 and TRBJ1-1; TRBD1 aligns across 7 bases. This CDR3 has 15 residues. From germline, CDR1 is LNHDA and CDR2 SQIVND (reference sequence). J lost 4 bases, V lost 5 bases, and 10 bases had no gene match.

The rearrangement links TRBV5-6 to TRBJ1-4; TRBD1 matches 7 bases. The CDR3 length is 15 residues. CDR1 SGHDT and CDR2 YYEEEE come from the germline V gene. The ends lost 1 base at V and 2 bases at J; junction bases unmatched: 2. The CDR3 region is CASSLPGGTNEKLFF. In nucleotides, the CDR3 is TGTGCCAGCAGCTTGCCAGGGGGGACTAATGAAAAACTGTTTTTT. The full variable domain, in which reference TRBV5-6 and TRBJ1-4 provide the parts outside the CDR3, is DAGVTQSPTHLIKTRGQQVTLRCSPKSGHDTVSWYQQALGQGPQFIFQYYEEEERQRGNFPDRFSGHQFPNYSSELNVNALLLGDSALYLCASSLPGGTNEKLFFGSGTQLSVL.

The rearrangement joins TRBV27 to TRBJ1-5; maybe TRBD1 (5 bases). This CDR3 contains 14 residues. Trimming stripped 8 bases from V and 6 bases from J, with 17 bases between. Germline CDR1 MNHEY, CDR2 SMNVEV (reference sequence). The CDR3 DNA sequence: TGTGCCAGCGGAAGGACATCGAGGCTTCAGCCCCAGCATTTT. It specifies CASGRTSRLQPQHF.

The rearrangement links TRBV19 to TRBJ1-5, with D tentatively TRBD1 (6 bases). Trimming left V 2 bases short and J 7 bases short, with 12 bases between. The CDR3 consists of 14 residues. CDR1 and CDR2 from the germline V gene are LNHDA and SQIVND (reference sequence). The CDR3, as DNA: TGTGCCAGTAGTATAATCGGCCAGGGGCAGCCCCAGCATTTT. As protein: CASSIIGQGQPQHF.

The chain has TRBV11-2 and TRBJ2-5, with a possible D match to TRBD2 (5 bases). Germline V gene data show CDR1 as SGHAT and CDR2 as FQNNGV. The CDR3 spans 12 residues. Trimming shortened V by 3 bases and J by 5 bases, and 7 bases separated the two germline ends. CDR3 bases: TGTGCCAGCAGCTTCCGCGGGGAGACCCAGTACTTC. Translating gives CASSFRGETQYF. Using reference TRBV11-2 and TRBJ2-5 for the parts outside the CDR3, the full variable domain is EAGVAQSPRYKIIEKRQSVAFWCNPISGHATLYWYQQILGQGPKLLIQFQNNGVVDDSQLPKDRFSAERLKGVDSTLKIQPAKLEDSAVYLCASSFRGETQYFGPGTRLLVL.

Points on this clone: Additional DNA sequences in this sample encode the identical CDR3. The CDR3 DNA follows: TGTGCCAGTAGTATAGATTCGGGATTCTACGAGCAGTACTTC. This gives the protein CASSIDSGFYEQYF. The chain couples TRBV19 to TRBJ2-7; D perhaps matches TRBD2 (5 bases). Germline V gene lookup returns CDR1 LNHDA and CDR2 SQIVND (reference sequence). The CDR3 extends over 14 amino acids. Trimming cost V 0 bases and J 3 bases, with 9 bases left between them.

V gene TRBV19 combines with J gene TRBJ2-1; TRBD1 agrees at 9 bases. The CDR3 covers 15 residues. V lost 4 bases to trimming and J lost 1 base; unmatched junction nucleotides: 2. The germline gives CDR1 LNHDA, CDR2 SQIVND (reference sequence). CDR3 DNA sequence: TGTGCCAGTAGTAGAGACAGGGGGTCCTACAATGAGCAGTTCTTC. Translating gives CASSRDRGSYNEQFF.

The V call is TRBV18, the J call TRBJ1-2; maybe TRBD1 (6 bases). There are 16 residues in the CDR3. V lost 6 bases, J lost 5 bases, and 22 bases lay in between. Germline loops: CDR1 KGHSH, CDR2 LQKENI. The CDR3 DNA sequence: TGTGCCAGCTCGCCAACCGCGACAGGACATGGGTATGGCTACACCTTC. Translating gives CASSPTATGHGYGYTF.

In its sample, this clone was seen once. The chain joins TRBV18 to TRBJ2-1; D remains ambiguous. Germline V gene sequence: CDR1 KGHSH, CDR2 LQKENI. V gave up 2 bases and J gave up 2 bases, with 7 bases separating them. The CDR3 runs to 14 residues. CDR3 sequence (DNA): TGTGCCAGCTCACCAGGTGAAACCTACAATGAGCAGTTCTTC. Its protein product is CASSPGETYNEQFF.

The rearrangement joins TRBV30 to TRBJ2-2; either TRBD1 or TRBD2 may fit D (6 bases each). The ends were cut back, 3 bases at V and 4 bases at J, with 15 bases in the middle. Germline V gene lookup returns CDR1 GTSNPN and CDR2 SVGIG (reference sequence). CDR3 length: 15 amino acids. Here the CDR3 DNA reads TGTGCCTGGAGCGCCACAGGGAGGCGCACCGGGGAGCTGTTTTTT. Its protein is CAWSATGRRTGELFF. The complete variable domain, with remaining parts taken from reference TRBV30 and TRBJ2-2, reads SQTIHQWPATLVQPVGSPLSLECTVEGTSNPNLYWYRQAAGRGLQLLFYSVGIGQISSEVPQNLSASRPQDRQFILSSKKLLLSDSGFYLCAWSATGRRTGELFFGEGSRLTVL.